One and the same sample provided the 3 T cell receptor beta chains below, sequenced in a study of neurological immune-mediated disorders. Time point of the sample: longitudinal time-point 2. TCRdb ran MiXCR on the 5' RACE reads and lists one entry per CDR3 protein. The data show about 80,000 distinct CDR3 sequences, nearly 6% seen once. Sequencing was performed on PBMCs. The receptors stem from an older woman with multiple sclerosis.

This clonotype was counted ten times or more. V and J are TRBV5-1 and TRBJ2-3; unclear D gene. The V gene's germline CDR1 is SGHRS and CDR2 YFSETQ. The V and J ends lost 3 bases and 2 bases respectively, with 7 bases between them. The CDR3 spans 13 residues. The CDR3 protein is CASSYLPTDTQYF. The CDR3 DNA reads as TGCGCCAGCAGCTACTTACCCACAGATACGCAGTATTTT.

The sample holds many counts of this clonotype. The rearrangement links TRBV29-1 to TRBJ2-5; 7 bases match TRBD2. Germline V gene lookup returns CDR1 SQVTM and CDR2 ANQGSEA. This CDR3 spans 11 amino acids. The CDR3 DNA follows: TGCACCGGGGGGACCCAAGAGACCCAGTACTTC. Translated, it gives CTGGTQETQYF.

V and J are TRBV29-1 and TRBJ1-1; a possible D gene is TRBD1 (5 bases). The germline gives CDR1 SQVTM, CDR2 ANQGSEA. The CDR3 is 10 residues long. Trimming removed 5 bases from V and 5 bases from J, with 6 bases in between. The CDR3 sequence is CSVRGTEAFF. CDR3 DNA sequence: TGCAGCGTTAGGGGAACTGAAGCTTTCTTT. Full variable domain (missing parts from reference TRBV29-1 and TRBJ1-1): SAVISQKPSRDICQRGTSLTIQCQVDSQVTMMFWYRQQPGQSLTLIATANQGSEATYESGFVIDKFPISRPNLTFSTLTVSNMSPEDSSIYLCSVRGTEAFFGQGTRLTVV.